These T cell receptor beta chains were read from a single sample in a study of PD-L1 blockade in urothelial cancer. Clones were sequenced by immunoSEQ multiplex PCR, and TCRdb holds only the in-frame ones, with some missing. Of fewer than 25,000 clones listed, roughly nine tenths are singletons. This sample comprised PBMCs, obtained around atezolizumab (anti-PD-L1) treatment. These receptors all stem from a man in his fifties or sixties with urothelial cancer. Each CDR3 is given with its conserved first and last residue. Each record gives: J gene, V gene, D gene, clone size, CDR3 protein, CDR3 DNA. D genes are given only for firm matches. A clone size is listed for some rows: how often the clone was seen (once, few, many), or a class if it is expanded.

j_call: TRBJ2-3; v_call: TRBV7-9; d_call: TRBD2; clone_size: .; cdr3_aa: CASSAGGWGTDTQYF; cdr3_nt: TGTGCCAGCAGCGCGGGGGGTTGGGGCACAGATACGCAGTATTTT
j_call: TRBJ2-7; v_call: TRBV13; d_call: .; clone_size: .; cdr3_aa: CASSPSGLPSYEQYF; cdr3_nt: TGTGCCAGCAGCCCCTCGGGTCTACCCTCCTACGAGCAGTACTTC
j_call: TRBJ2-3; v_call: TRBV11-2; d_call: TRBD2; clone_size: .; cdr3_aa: CASSLTSGGFSTDTQYF; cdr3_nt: TGTGCCAGCAGCCTGACTAGCGGGGGATTCAGCACAGATACGCAGTATTTT
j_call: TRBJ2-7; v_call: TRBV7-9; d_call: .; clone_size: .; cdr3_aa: CASSGLTGNIYEQYF; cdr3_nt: TGTGCCAGCAGCGGACTTACAGGGAACATCTACGAGCAGTACTTC
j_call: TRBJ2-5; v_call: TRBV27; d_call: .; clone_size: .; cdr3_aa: CASSLLGSTGETQYF; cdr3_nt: TGTGCCAGCAGTTTATTGGGCTCGACAGGAGAGACCCAGTACTTC
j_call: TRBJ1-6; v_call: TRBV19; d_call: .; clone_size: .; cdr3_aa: CASSTGQPNSPLHF; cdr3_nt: TGTGCCAGTTCGACCGGACAACCGAATTCACCCCTCCACTTT
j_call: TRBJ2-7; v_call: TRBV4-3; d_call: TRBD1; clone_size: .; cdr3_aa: CASSQEWTGAYEQYF; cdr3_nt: TGCGCCAGCAGCCAAGAGTGGACAGGGGCCTACGAGCAGTACTTC
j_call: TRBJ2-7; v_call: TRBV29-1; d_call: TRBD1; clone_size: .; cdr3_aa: CSVQGQGNEQYF; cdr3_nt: TGCAGCGTTCAGGGACAGGGTAACGAGCAGTACTTC
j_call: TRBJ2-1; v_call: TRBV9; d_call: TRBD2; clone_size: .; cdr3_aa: CASSVMTSGSQADEQFF; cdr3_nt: TGTGCCAGCAGCGTAATGACTAGCGGCTCCCAAGCGGATGAGCAGTTCTTC
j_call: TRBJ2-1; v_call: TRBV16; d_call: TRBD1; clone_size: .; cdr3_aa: CASSQRTGPNNEQFF; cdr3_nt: TGTGCCAGCAGCCAGCGGACAGGTCCGAACAATGAGCAGTTCTTC
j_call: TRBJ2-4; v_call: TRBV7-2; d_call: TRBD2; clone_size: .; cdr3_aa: CASSFPGREVNIQYF; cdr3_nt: TGTGCCAGCAGCTTTCCGGGACGGGAGGTAAACATTCAGTACTTC
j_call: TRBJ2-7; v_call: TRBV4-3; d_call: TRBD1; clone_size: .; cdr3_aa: CASSQATGGSYEQYF; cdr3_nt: TGCGCCAGCAGCCAAGCGACAGGGGGCTCCTACGAGCAGTACTTC
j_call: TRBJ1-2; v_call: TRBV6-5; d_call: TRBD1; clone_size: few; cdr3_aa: CASSPGTEFGGYTF; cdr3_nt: TGTGCCAGCAGTCCCGGGACAGAATTTGGCGGCTACACCTTC
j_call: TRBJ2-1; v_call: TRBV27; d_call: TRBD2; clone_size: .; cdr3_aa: CASSLSPQRGGSNEQFF; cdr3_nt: TGTGCCAGCAGTTTATCCCCCCAGCGGGGGGGCTCCAATGAGCAGTTCTTC
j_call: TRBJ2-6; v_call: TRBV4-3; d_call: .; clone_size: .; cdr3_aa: CASSRGDSGANVLTF; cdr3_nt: TGCGCCAGCAGCCGGGGAGACTCTGGGGCCAACGTCCTGACTTTC
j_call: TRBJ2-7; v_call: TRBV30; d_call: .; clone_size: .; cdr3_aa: CAWSVYVAGSSYEQYF; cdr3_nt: TGTGCCTGGAGTGTTTATGTCGCAGGAAGCTCCTACGAGCAGTACTTC
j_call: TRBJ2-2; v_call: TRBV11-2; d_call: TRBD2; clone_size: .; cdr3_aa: CASSRVGLADHTGELFF; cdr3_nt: TGTGCCAGCAGCCGCGTTGGACTAGCGGACCACACCGGGGAGCTGTTTTTT
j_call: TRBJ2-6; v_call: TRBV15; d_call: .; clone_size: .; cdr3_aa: CATSSGSFSGANVLTF; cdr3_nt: TGTGCCACCAGCAGCGGGTCTTTCTCTGGGGCCAACGTCCTGACTTTC
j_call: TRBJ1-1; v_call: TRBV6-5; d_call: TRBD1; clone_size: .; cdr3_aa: CASRGRGEGAEAFF; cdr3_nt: TGTGCCAGCAGGGGTAGGGGTGAGGGGGCAGAAGCTTTCTTT
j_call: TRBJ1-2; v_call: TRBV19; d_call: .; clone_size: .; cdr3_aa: CASSTPPFGADLAAYGYTF; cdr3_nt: TGTGCCAGTAGTACTCCTCCATTTGGGGCAGACCTTGCTGCCTATGGCTACACCTTC
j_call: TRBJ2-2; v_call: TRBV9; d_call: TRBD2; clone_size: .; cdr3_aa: CASSVARLAGNTGELFF; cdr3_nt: TGTGCCAGCAGCGTAGCTCGCCTAGCGGGGAACACCGGGGAGCTGTTTTTT
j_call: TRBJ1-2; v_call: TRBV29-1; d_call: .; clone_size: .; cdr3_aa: CSVVPMGQGYGYTF; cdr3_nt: TGCAGCGTAGTACCAATGGGACAAGGCTATGGCTACACCTTC
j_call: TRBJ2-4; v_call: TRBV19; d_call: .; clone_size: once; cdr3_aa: CASSIGQGYSIQYF; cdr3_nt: TGTGCCAGTAGTATCGGGCAGGGATATTCCATTCAGTACTTC
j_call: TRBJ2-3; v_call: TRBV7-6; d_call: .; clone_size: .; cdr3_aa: CASSLEGRHTDTQYF; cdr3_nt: TGTGCCAGCAGCTTAGAAGGCAGACACACAGATACGCAGTATTTT